This T cell receptor (beta chain) was captured in a study of blood T cell repertoires in COVID-19. The overall study: Acute and convalescent COVID-19 samples came from the United States, Italy and Spain. In each case, the material was cDNA or gDNA derived from T cells, B-cell-depleted T cells, or PBMCs.

Authors' analysis steps: Scientists estimated how many nucleated cells there were by amplifying reference gene primers. Sequencing was performed with immunoSEQ multiplex PCR; in TCRdb, only in-frame clones are kept and a portion is missing. The V and J calls and the clone size are those of that table, but D and trimming were determined from the DNA. This table holds about 200,000 clones, 80% to 90% found once. J was trimmed by 5 bases and V by 5 bases; bases with no gene match: 4. Germline values: CDR1 MDHEN, CDR2 SYDVKM. The CDR3 spans 14 residues. Sequenced: peripheral blood. The TCR sequence derives from a man in his fifties or sixties with acute or convalescent COVID-19. The chain couples TRBV28 to TRBJ2-2; 8 bases align to TRBD1. In DNA form, the CDR3 reads TGTGCCAGCAGTCAACGGACAGGGACCGGGGAGCTGTTTTTT. This encodes CASSQRTGTGELFF.